The clone carrying this T cell receptor beta chain appeared a single time. CDR3 length equals 17 residues. V lost 2 bases to trimming and J lost 2 bases; unmatched junction nucleotides: 5. CDR1 is MNHNS and CDR2 is SASEGT in the germline V gene. Per the authors' pipeline: Amplifying reference gene primers gave estimates of nucleated cell counts. Clones were sequenced by immunoSEQ multiplex PCR, and TCRdb holds only the in-frame ones, with some missing. The V and J calls and the clone size are those of that table, but D and trimming were determined from the DNA. Of about 180,000 clones in the sample, over 75% are singletons; the top ten hold around 2.7%. This sample is drawn from a study of blood T cell repertoires in COVID-19. Study at large: Samples of COVID-19 (acute and convalescent) were obtained from the United States, Italy and Spain. The cDNA or gDNA used as material had been derived from T cells, B-cell-depleted T cells, or PBMCs.

The rearrangement uses TRBV6-1 and TRBJ2-3; 12 nucleotides match TRBD2. This TCR came from a man between 40 and 49 years old with active or convalescent COVID-19. Sequenced material: peripheral blood. The CDR3 nucleotides read TGTGCCAGCAGTGAAAGCGGACTAGCGGGATACACAGATACGCAGTATTTT. It codes for CASSESGLAGYTDTQYF.